These 19 T cell receptor beta chains were sequenced from one sample in a study of post-analysis software for immune sequencing data. Every TCR beta cDNA library bore unique molecular identifiers. TCRdb independently ran MiXCR on the PCR reads; one entry per CDR3 protein. The profile shows a few hundred thousand distinct CDR3 sequences, roughly 36% of them singletons. Study findings and constraints: Roughly 5 TRBV segments (TRBV5-6, TRBV5-1 and TRBV20-1 among them) occurred more frequently in patients than in controls.

These receptors have no identified antigens. Material: blood. Receptors were obtained from a girl aged 10 to 17 with multiple sclerosis.

The rearrangement joins TRBV12-3 or TRBV12-4 to TRBJ2-3, with 10 bases fitting TRBD1. V lost 4 bases, J lost 6 bases, and 4 bases stayed unmatched. The CDR3 extends over 14 amino acids. The CDR3 region has the DNA TGTGCCAGCAGTTCCGGACAGGGGGGGGATACGCAGTATTTT. Translation: CASSSGQGGDTQYF.

This clonotype was counted a few times. The V and J genes are TRBV5-5 and TRBJ2-5, with a possible D match to TRBD2 (6 bases). Germline assignment: CDR1 SGHKS and CDR2 YYEKEE (reference sequence). The CDR3 totals 13 residues. Trimming shortened V by 0 bases and J by 7 bases, and 10 bases separated the two germline ends. CDR3 sequence (DNA): TGTGCCAGCAGCTTGGAGTGGGGAGGGACCCAGTACTTC. Protein sequence: CASSLEWGGTQYF.

The chain has TRBV4-1 and TRBJ2-2; TRBD2 matches 13 bases. The J segment lost 4 bases and the V segment lost 6 bases, leaving 5 bases of the junction unmatched. The CDR3 is made up of 16 amino acids. Per the germline V gene, CDR1 is MGHRA and CDR2 is YSYEKL. In DNA, the CDR3 is TGCGCCAGCAGTCGACTAGCGGGGGGCCTCACCGGGGAGCTGTTTTTT. It translates to CASSRLAGGLTGELFF.

This chain links TRBV5-4 with TRBJ2-7; 11 bases line up with TRBD1. The CDR3 extends over 16 amino acids. Germline V gene sequence: CDR1 SGHNT, CDR2 YYREEE (reference sequence). V shed 10 bases, J shed 0 bases, and the junction held 12 bases outside the gene matches. CDR3 bases: TGTGCCGGAGGAGATTGGGACAGGGGGGACTCCTACGAGCAGTACTTC. It is translated as CAGGDWDRGDSYEQYF.

The chain links TRBV7-9 to TRBJ2-4, with 8 bases fitting TRBD2. The CDR3 is 14 residues long. Germline CDR1 reads SEHNR; CDR2 reads FQNEAQ (reference sequence). Unmatched junction bases numbered 4, after V lost 7 bases and J lost 2 bases. The CDR3 nucleotides are TGTGCCAGCACCCCGGGAGGGACCAAAAACATTCAGTACTTC. Its translation: CASTPGGTKNIQYF.

V gene TRBV5-1 combines with J gene TRBJ2-4; D gene uncertain. The CDR3 runs to 18 residues. Germline loops: CDR1 SGHRS, CDR2 YFSETQ. The V and J ends lost 0 bases and 0 bases respectively, with 16 bases between them. The CDR3 protein is CASSLDLGWALAKNIQYF. CDR3 sequence (DNA): TGCGCCAGCAGCTTGGATCTGGGGTGGGCCCTAGCCAAAAACATTCAGTACTTC. The variable domain in full, completed from reference TRBV5-1 and TRBJ2-4, reads KAGVTQTPRYLIKTRGQQVTLSCSPISGHRSVSWYQQTPGQGLQFLFEYFSETQRNKGNFPGRFSGRQFSNSRSEMNVSTLELGDSALYLCASSLDLGWALAKNIQYFGAGTRLSVL.

The chain links TRBV18 to TRBJ2-1, with 11 bases that match TRBD2. CDR1 and CDR2 from the germline V gene are KGHSH and LQKENI. Germline trimming cut 8 bases from V and 0 bases from J; bases unmatched to any gene: 15. This CDR3 comprises 19 residues. CDR3 DNA: TGTGCCAGCAAAGGGCTAGCGGGGGGCCAAAAGAGCTCCTACAATGAGCAGTTCTTC. This gives the protein CASKGLAGGQKSSYNEQFF.

This clonotype was observed a handful of times. V is TRBV20-1 and J is TRBJ2-5; D ambiguous. This CDR3 is built from 14 residues. The V end lost 6 bases, the J end lost 5 bases, and 19 bases lay between the germline ends. Germline lookup yields CDR1 DFQATT and CDR2 SNEGSKA (reference sequence). CDR3 DNA: TGCAGTGCCCTAATGTCCCTGGCGAAGGAGACCCAGTACTTC. This sequence encodes CSALMSLAKETQYF.

The CDR3 coding sequence is TGTGCCAGCAGCCAATCGAAGGGCGAGCAGTACTTC. It encodes CASSQSKGEQYF. The gene calls are TRBV16 and TRBJ2-7, with D unresolved. The CDR3 extends over 12 amino acids. The germline CDR1 and CDR2 sequences are KGHSY and FQNENV. Trimming took off 0 bases at V and 6 bases at J, with 6 bases between the two ends.

The J gene is TRBJ1-4, the V gene TRBV7-9, with D hard to call. This CDR3 contains 14 residues. Per the germline V gene, CDR1 is SEHNR and CDR2 is FQNEAQ (reference sequence). V lost 5 bases to trimming and J lost 4 bases, with 11 bases between them. The CDR3 region is CASSPKSINEKLFF. The CDR3 DNA sequence: TGTGCCAGCAGCCCCAAGAGCATTAATGAAAAACTGTTTTTT.

The V gene is TRBV12-3 or TRBV12-4, the J gene TRBJ2-3; 7 nucleotides line up with TRBD2. Unmatched junction bases numbered 1, after V lost 1 base and J lost 6 bases. This CDR3 spans 13 amino acids. CDR3 nucleotides: TGTGCCAGCAGTTTAGTGGGGGGGGATACGCAGTATTTT. Its translation: CASSLVGGDTQYF.

The J gene is TRBJ2-2, the V gene TRBV28; a weak D match, TRBD1 (5 bases). Germline V lookup: CDR1 MDHEN, CDR2 SYDVKM. V was trimmed by 2 bases and J by 2 bases, leaving 15 bases between them. CDR3 length: 17 amino acids. CDR3 sequence: CASSLPSSRANTGELFF. The CDR3 DNA reads TGTGCCAGCAGTTTACCTTCGAGCAGGGCAAACACCGGGGAGCTGTTTTTT.

There are a few counts of this clonotype. The V and J genes are TRBV20-1 and TRBJ2-5; D may be TRBD1 or TRBD2 (6 bases each). CDR3 size: 15 residues. In germline, CDR1 is DFQATT, CDR2 SNEGSKA (reference sequence). V was clipped by 4 bases and J by 7 bases, with 22 bases between them. CDR3 protein: CSAIEGGRDTVTQYF. The CDR3 DNA reads TGCAGTGCTATAGAGGGTGGGCGGGACACTGTGACCCAGTACTTC.

This clonotype was seen a single time. This chain's CDR3 is CASGPDSQETQYF. DNA for the CDR3: TGCGCCAGCGGCCCGGACAGCCAAGAGACCCAGTACTTC. This rearrangement joins TRBV5-1 to TRBJ2-5; maybe TRBD1 (6 bases). V dropped 7 bases and J dropped 1 base, with 11 bases sitting between them. Germline V gene lookup returns CDR1 SGHRS and CDR2 YFSETQ. The CDR3 sequence is 13 residues long.

As regards this clonotype: Given the absence of the conserved phenylalanine or tryptophan at the CDR3 end, a read error is likely. The chain carries TRBV4-3 and TRBJ2-7, with 11 bases identical to TRBD1. The CDR3 runs 15 residues. CDR1 and CDR2 from the germline V gene are LGHNA and YSLEER. The V segment lost 1 base and the J segment 1 base; nucleotides outside the gene matches: 0. CDR3 protein: CASSQGDRGSYEQYL. CDR3 in DNA: TGCGCCAGCAGCCAAGGGGACAGGGGGTCCTACGAGCAGTACTTA.

This clonotype was observed a handful of times. The rearrangement uses TRBV6-5 and TRBJ2-1; D is unresolved. V lost 1 base and J lost 0, with 10 bases in between. This CDR3 is 16 amino acids long. Germline CDR1 and CDR2: MNHEY and SVGAGI. The CDR3 sequence: CASSYWRSSSYNEQFF. DNA of the CDR3: TGTGCCAGCAGTTACTGGCGGTCCAGCTCCTACAATGAGCAGTTCTTC.

This clonotype came up a few times. This sequence joins TRBV12-3 or TRBV12-4 and TRBJ2-3; possible D gene TRBD2, 6 bases. The CDR3 is 15 residues long. V was clipped by 1 base and J by 7 bases, with 15 bases between them. CDR3 in DNA: TGTGCCAGCAGTTTAGGAGGGACTCTCCAAAATACGCAGTATTTT. Its translation: CASSLGGTLQNTQYF.

The rearrangement joins TRBV7-9 to TRBJ1-2; D is unclear. Germline V gene sequence: CDR1 SEHNR, CDR2 FQNEAQ (reference sequence). CDR3 size: 13 residues. V shed 4 bases and J shed 4 bases, with 10 bases lying between them. CDR3 in DNA: TGTGCCAGCAGCTCAACCTCCGGCTATGGCTACACCTTC. As protein: CASSSTSGYGYTF.

The V and J genes are TRBV29-1 and TRBJ1-2; D is perhaps TRBD1 (6 bases). Trimming pared 7 bases from V and 0 bases from J, leaving 9 bases between. Germline lookup yields CDR1 SQVTM and CDR2 ANQGSEA. The CDR3 covers 12 residues. In DNA form, the CDR3 reads TGCAGCGCGGGACACACTAACTATGGCTACACCTTC. Amino acid sequence: CSAGHTNYGYTF. The entire variable domain, with the rest obtained from reference TRBV29-1 and TRBJ1-2, is as follows: SAVISQKPSRDICQRGTSLTIQCQVDSQVTMMFWYRQQPGQSLTLIATANQGSEATYESGFVIDKFPISRPNLTFSTLTVSNMSPEDSSIYLCSAGHTNYGYTFGSGTRLTVV.